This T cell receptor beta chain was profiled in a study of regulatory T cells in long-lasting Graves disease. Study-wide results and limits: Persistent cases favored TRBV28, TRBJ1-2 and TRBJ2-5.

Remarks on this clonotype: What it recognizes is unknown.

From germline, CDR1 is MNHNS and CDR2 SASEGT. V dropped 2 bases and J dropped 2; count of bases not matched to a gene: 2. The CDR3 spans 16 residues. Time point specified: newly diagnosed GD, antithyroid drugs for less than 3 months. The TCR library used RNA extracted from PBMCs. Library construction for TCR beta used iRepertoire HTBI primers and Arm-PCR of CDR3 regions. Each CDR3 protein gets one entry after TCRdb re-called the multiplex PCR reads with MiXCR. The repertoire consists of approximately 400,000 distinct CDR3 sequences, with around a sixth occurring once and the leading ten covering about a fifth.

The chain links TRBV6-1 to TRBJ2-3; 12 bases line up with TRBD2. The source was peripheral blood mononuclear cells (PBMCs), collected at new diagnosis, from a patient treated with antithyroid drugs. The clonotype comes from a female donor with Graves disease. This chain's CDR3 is CASSELAGGPTDTQYF. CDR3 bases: TGTGCCAGCAGTGAACTAGCGGGGGGGCCCACAGATACGCAGTATTTT.